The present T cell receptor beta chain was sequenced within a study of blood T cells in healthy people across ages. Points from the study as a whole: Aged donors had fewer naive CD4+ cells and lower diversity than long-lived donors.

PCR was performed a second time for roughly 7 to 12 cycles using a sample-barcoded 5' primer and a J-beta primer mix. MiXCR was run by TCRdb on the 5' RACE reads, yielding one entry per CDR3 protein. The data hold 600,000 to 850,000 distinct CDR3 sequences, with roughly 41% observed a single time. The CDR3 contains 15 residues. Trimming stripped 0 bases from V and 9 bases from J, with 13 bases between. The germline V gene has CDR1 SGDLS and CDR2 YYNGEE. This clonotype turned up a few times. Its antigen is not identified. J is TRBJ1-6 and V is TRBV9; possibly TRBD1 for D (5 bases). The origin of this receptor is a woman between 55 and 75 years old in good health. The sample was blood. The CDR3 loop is CASSVDGGRGSPLHF. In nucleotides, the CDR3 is TGTGCCAGCAGCGTAGATGGGGGGAGAGGTTCACCCCTCCACTTT.